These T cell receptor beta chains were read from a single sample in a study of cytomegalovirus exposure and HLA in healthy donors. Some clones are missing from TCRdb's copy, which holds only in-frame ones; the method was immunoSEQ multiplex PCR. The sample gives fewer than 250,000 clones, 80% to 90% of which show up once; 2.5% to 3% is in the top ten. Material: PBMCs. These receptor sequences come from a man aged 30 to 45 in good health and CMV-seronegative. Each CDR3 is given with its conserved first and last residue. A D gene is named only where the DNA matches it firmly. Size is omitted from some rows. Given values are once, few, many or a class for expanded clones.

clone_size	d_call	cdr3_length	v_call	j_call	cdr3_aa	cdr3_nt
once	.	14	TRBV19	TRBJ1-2	CASSSTGGDYGYTF	TGTGCCAGTAGTTCGACAGGAGGAGACTATGGCTACACCTTC
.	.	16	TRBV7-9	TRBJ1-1	CSSSYPGTTMNTEAFF	TGTTCCAGCAGCTATCCGGGAACAACCATGAACACTGAAGCTTTCTTT
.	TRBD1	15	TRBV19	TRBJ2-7	CASSIVFGQGDEQYF	TGTGCCAGTAGTATAGTCTTCGGACAGGGGGACGAGCAGTACTTC
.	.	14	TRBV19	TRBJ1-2	CASSIVQGTYGYTF	TGTGCCAGTAGCATCGTACAGGGTACTTATGGCTACACCTTC
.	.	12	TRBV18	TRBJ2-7	CASSPRGYEQYF	TGTGCCAGCTCACCGAGGGGGTACGAGCAGTACTTC
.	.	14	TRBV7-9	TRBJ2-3	CASTPAGGTDTQYF	TGTGCCAGCACCCCAGCGGGTGGGACTGATACGCAGTATTTT
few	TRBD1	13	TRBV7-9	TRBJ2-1	CAPGQGSGNEQFF	TGTGCCCCTGGACAGGGCTCTGGCAATGAGCAGTTCTTC
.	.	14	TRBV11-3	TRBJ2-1	CASSRGHSYNEQFF	TGTGCCAGCAGCCGAGGTCACTCCTACAATGAGCAGTTCTTC
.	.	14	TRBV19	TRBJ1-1	CASSERGGSTEAFF	TGTGCCAGTAGTGAGAGGGGCGGGAGCACTGAAGCTTTCTTT
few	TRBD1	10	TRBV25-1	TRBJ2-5	CSTGEETQYF	TGTTCGACAGGGGAAGAGACCCAGTACTTC
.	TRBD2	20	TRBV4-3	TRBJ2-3	CASSQDPQRGAPHRTDTQYF	TGCGCCAGCAGCCAAGATCCCCAGCGGGGGGCCCCGCATCGCACAGATACGCAGTATTTT
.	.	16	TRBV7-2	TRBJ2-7	CASSPVGQPIRHEQYF	TGTGCCAGCAGCCCCGTCGGACAGCCGATTAGACACGAGCAGTACTTC
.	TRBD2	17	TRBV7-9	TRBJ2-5	CASSLTSGGRYQETQYF	TGTGCCAGCAGCTTAACTAGCGGGGGGAGGTACCAAGAGACCCAGTACTTC
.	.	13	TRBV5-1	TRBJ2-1	CASSFGDYNEQFF	TGCGCCAGCAGCTTCGGGGACTACAATGAGCAGTTCTTC
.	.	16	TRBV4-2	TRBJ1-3	CASSQELGSTGNTIYF	TGTGCCAGCAGCCAAGAGTTGGGCAGCACTGGAAACACCATATATTTT
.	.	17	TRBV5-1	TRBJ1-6	CASSRRAESSYNSPLHF	TGCGCCAGCAGCCGGAGGGCAGAGAGCTCCTATAATTCACCCCTCCACTTT
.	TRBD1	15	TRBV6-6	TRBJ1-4	CASSYSGTGNEKLFF	TGTGCCAGCAGTTACTCCGGGACAGGGAATGAAAAACTGTTTTTT
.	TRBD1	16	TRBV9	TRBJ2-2	CASSVEGQMNTGELFF	TGTGCCAGCAGCGTAGAGGGACAGATGAACACCGGGGAGCTGTTTTTT
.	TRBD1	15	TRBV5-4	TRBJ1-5	CASRFRDRAIQPQHF	TGTGCCAGCAGATTCCGGGACAGGGCTATTCAGCCCCAGCATTTT
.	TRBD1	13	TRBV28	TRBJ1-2	CASLGARGHGYTF	TGTGCCAGCCTCGGGGCCAGGGGGCATGGCTACACCTTC
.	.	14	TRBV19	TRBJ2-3	CASSIGASTDTQYF	TGTGCCAGTAGTATAGGGGCGAGCACAGATACGCAGTATTTT
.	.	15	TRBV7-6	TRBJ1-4	CASSLLGGLMKKLFF	TGTGCCAGCAGCTTATTAGGAGGGCTAATGAAAAAACTGTTTTTT
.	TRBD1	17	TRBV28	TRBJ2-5	CASSFQRQGRNQETQYF	TGTGCCAGCAGTTTTCAGCGACAGGGGAGAAACCAAGAGACCCAGTACTTC
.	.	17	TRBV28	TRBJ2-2	CASSLGGIARGTGELFF	TGTGCCAGCAGTTTAGGGGGGATAGCAAGGGGAACCGGGGAGCTGTTTTTT
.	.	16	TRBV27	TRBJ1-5	CASSPGVSYSNQPQHF	TGTGCCAGCAGTCCAGGGGTGTCCTATAGCAATCAGCCCCAGCATTTT
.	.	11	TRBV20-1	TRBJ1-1	CQCSQNTEAFF	TGCCAGTGTTCCCAGAACACTGAAGCTTTCTTT
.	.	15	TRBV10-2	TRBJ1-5	CASTPGDYSNQPQHF	TGCGCCAGCACTCCAGGGGATTATAGCAATCAGCCCCAGCATTTT
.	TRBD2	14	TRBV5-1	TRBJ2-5	CASSLSLAERTQYF	TGCGCCAGCAGCTTATCACTAGCGGAGAGGACCCAGTACTTC
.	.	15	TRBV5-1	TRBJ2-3	CASSVDAGFADTQYF	TGCGCCAGCAGCGTGGACGCAGGGTTCGCAGATACGCAGTATTTT
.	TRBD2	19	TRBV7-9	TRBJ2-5	CASSFRRLAGVTYQETQYF	TGTGCCAGCAGCTTCCGCCGACTAGCGGGGGTCACGTACCAAGAGACCCAGTACTTC
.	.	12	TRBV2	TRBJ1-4	CASSWRGEKLFF	TGTGCCAGCAGTTGGAGGGGTGAAAAACTGTTTTTT
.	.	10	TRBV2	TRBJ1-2	CAKGLYGYTF	TGTGCCAAAGGACTTTATGGCTACACCTTC
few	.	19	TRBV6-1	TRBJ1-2	CASSESGGTRWISGYGYTF	TGTGCCAGCAGTGAATCTGGAGGTACCAGGTGGATTTCGGGGTATGGCTACACCTTC
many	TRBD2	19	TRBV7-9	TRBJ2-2	CASSLGPPGLAGRHGELFF	TGTGCCAGCAGCTTAGGCCCGCCGGGACTAGCGGGGCGTCACGGGGAGCTGTTTTTT
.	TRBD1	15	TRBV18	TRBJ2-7	CASSRGQGGPYEQYF	TGTGCCAGCTCACGGGGACAGGGAGGCCCCTACGAGCAGTACTTC
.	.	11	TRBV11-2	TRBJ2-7	CASSLGTLQYF	TGTGCCAGCAGCTTAGGGACTTTGCAGTACTTC
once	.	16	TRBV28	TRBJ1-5	CASSGLGHYSNQPQHF	TGTGCCAGCAGCGGCTTGGGACACTATAGCAATCAGCCCCAGCATTTT
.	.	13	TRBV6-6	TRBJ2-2	CASGTQDTGELFF	TGTGCCAGCGGAACGCAGGACACCGGGGAGCTGTTTTTT
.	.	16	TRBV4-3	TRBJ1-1	CASSQDGRGIYTEAFF	TGCGCCAGCAGCCAAGATGGGCGGGGAATATACACTGAAGCTTTCTTT
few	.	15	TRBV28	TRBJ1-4	CASSFEGAGNEKLFF	TGTGCCAGCAGTTTTGAAGGGGCGGGGAATGAAAAACTGTTTTTT
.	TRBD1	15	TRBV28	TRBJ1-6	CASRPDRGPNSPLHF	TGTGCCAGCAGACCGGACAGGGGGCCTAATTCACCCCTCCACTTT
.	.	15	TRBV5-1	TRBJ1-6	CASSYRQRARSPLHF	TGCGCCAGCAGCTACCGCCAGCGGGCTCGTTCACCCCTCCACTTT
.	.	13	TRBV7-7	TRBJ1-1	CASSLDRNTEAFF	TGTGCTAGCAGCTTAGACAGGAACACTGAAGCTTTCTTT
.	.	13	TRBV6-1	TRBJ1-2	CASFHGMERGYTF	TGTGCCAGTTTTCACGGGATGGAGAGAGGCTACACCTTC
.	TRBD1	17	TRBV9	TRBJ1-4	CASSVASGTGYNEKLFF	TGTGCCAGCAGCGTAGCCTCCGGGACAGGTTATAATGAAAAACTGTTTTTT
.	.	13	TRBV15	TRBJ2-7	CATSSPTGFEQYF	TGTGCCACCAGCAGCCCCACGGGTTTCGAGCAGTACTTC
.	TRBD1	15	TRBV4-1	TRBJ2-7	CASSRLDRGVHEQYF	TGCGCCAGCAGCCGATTAGACAGGGGGGTCCACGAGCAGTACTTC
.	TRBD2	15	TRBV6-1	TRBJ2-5	CASSVGSGGLETQYF	TGTGCCAGCAGCGTTGGGAGCGGGGGGTTGGAGACCCAGTACTTC
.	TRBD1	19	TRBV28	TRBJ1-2	CASTPTLGGALVVSFGYTF	TGTGCCAGCACCCCAACCCTAGGGGGCGCGTTAGTAGTTAGTTTTGGCTACACCTTC
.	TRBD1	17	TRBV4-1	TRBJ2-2	CASSQTGTGDHTGELFF	TGCGCCAGCAGCCAAACCGGGACAGGGGACCACACCGGGGAGCTGTTTTTT
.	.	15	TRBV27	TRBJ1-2	CASSPWLDSNYGYTF	TGTGCCAGCAGTCCCTGGCTTGACAGTAACTATGGCTACACCTTC
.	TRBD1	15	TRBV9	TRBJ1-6	CASSVGGQGYSPLHF	TGTGCCAGCAGCGTAGGGGGACAGGGGTATTCACCCCTCCACTTT
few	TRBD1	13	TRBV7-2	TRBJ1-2	CASSRDRVDGYTF	TGTGCCAGCAGCCGTGACAGGGTTGATGGCTACACCTTC
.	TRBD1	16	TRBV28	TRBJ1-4	CASSLTLGQGWEKLFF	TGTGCCAGCAGTTTAACTTTGGGACAGGGGTGGGAAAAACTGTTTTTT
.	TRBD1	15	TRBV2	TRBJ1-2	CASSEGQGLLYGYTF	TGTGCCAGCAGTGAGGGACAGGGCCTCCTCTATGGCTACACCTTC
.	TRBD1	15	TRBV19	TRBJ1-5	CASSLQGAFVQPQHF	TGTGCCAGTAGCCTACAGGGGGCATTTGTTCAGCCCCAGCATTTT
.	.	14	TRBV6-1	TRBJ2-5	CASSEAVSPQTQYF	TGTGCCAGCAGTGAAGCCGTTAGCCCACAGACCCAGTACTTC
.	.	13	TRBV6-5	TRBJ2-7	CASWSLSSYEQYF	TGTGCCAGCTGGAGCCTGAGCTCCTACGAGCAGTACTTC